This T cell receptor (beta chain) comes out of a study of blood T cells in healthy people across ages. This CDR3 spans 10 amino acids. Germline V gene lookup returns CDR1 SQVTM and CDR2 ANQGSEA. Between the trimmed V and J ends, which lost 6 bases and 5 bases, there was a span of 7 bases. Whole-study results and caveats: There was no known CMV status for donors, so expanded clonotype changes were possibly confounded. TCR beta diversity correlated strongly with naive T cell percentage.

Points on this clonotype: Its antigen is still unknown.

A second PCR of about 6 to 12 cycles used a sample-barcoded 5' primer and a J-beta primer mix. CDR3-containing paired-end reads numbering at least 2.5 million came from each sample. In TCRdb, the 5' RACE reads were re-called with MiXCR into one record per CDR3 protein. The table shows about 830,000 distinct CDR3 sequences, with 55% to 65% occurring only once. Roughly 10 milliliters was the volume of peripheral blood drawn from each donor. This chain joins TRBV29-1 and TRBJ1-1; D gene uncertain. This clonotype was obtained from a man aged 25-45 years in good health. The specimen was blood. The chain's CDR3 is CSVPGTEAFF. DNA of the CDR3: TGCAGCGTCCCGGGGACTGAAGCTTTCTTT.